The 14 T cell receptor beta chains below were found in one sample sequenced in a study of T-cell memory formation after mild COVID-19. TCRdb reprocessed the 5' RACE reads via MiXCR and lists one record per CDR3 protein. The repertoire includes 180,000 or so distinct CDR3 sequences, around 10% of them detected once, and more than 3.5% sits in the top ten. The sample comprised PBMCs or a T cell subset sorted from them (not recorded which). The receptors shown here come from a man younger than 35 who had mild COVID-19 (a few samples of this study predate the infection). Cell type and time point are not known.

This chain links TRBV2 with TRBJ2-2; tentatively, D is TRBD1 or TRBD2 (5 bases each). V was pared by 7 bases and J by 1 base, with 13 bases between. Germline CDR1 SNHLY, CDR2 FYNNEI. CDR3 length equals 15 residues. The CDR3 loop reads CASKSGTVNTGELFF. The CDR3 region has the DNA TGTGCCAGCAAGTCGGGGACGGTGAACACCGGGGAGCTGTTTTTT.

The CDR3 DNA sequence: TGTGCCACCAGCAGAACTACAGGGGGCTTAGAGACCCAGTACTTC. It translates to CATSRTTGGLETQYF. This chain joins TRBV15 and TRBJ2-5; TRBD1 matches 9 bases. Per germline, CDR1 LNHNV and CDR2 YYDKDF (reference sequence). Trimming at V came to 2 bases and at J to 4 bases, leaving 5 bases not matched to a gene. This CDR3 has 15 residues.

This clonotype was recorded at least ten times. The chain joins TRBV12-3 or TRBV12-4 to TRBJ1-5; D is perhaps TRBD1 (6 bases). This CDR3 spans 13 amino acids. V was trimmed by 7 bases and J by 3 bases, leaving 10 bases between them. This CDR3 reads CASKHRVNQPQHF. The CDR3 bases are TGTGCCAGCAAACACAGGGTCAATCAGCCCCAGCATTTT.

In its sample, this clonotype was seen many times. This rearrangement joins TRBV7-9 to TRBJ2-7; D is uncertain. This CDR3 is 13 amino acids long. CDR1 and CDR2 from the germline V gene are SEHNR and FQNEAQ (reference sequence). Trimming took off 3 bases at V and 2 bases at J, with 8 bases between the two ends. In DNA form, the CDR3 reads TGTGCCAGCAGCTTGAACACGGCCTACGAGCAGTACGTC. This encodes CASSLNTAYEQYV.

This clonotype was found a few times. The V and J genes are TRBV20-1 and TRBJ2-2; D is uncertain. V dropped 1 base and J dropped 0 bases, with 3 bases sitting between them. The germline gives CDR1 DFQATT, CDR2 SNEGSKA (reference sequence). The CDR3 contains 13 residues. Here the CDR3 DNA reads TGCAGTGCTAGAGCCGCGAACACCGGGGAGCTGTTTTTT. Translating it yields CSARAANTGELFF.

The chain couples TRBV7-9 to TRBJ2-7; possibly TRBD2 for D (5 bases). Trimming shortened V by 5 bases and J by 2 bases, and 16 bases separated the two germline ends. From germline, CDR1 is SEHNR and CDR2 FQNEAQ (reference sequence). The CDR3 runs to 15 residues. CDR3 coding DNA: TGTGCCAGCAGCCCCCGAGGGCAGATACCCTACGAGCAGTACTTC. Translated: CASSPRGQIPYEQYF. Full variable domain (remainder filled in from reference TRBV7-9 and TRBJ2-7): DTGVSQNPRHKITKRGQNVTFRCDPISEHNRLYWYRQTLGQGPEFLTYFQNEAQLEKSRLLSDRFSAERPKGSFSTLEIQRTEQGDSAMYLCASSPRGQIPYEQYFGPGTRLTVT.

This clonotype showed up just a few times. V and J are TRBV20-1 and TRBJ1-3; D call uncertain. V was clipped by 0 bases and J by 0 bases, with 9 bases between them. CDR3 length equals 15 residues. CDR1 DFQATT and CDR2 SNEGSKA come from the germline V gene (reference sequence). DNA for the CDR3: TGCAGTGCTAGAGATCCAGGAAGCTCTGGAAACACCATATATTTT. Translated, it gives CSARDPGSSGNTIYF.

The CDR3 spells CASSLDGAGLPTDTQYF. The CDR3 nucleotides read TGTGCCAGCAGCTTAGACGGGGCGGGCCTCCCCACAGATACGCAGTATTTT. The chain recombines TRBV7-2 with TRBJ2-3, with D possibly being TRBD1 or TRBD2 (5 bases each). CDR3 length equals 17 residues. Germline CDR1 SGHTA, CDR2 FQGNSA. V dropped 1 base and J dropped 2 bases, with 16 bases sitting between them.

This clonotype showed up just a few times. This rearrangement joins TRBV2 to TRBJ2-7; tentative D call: TRBD1 (5 bases). This CDR3 is 14 amino acids long. V was shortened by 3 bases and J by 4 bases, with 13 bases between the two germline ends. Germline CDR1 SNHLY, CDR2 FYNNEI. The CDR3 region is CASSEQGFGYEQYV. CDR3 DNA sequence: TGTGCCAGCAGTGAGCAGGGTTTTGGGTACGAGCAGTACGTC.

This clonotype was observed a handful of times. The rearrangement uses TRBV20-1 and TRBJ1-4, with 7 bases identical to TRBD1. V lost 6 bases, J lost 5 bases, and 9 bases stayed unmatched. The length of the CDR3 is 14 residues. Looked up from germline, CDR1 is DFQATT and CDR2 is SNEGSKA (reference sequence). The CDR3 DNA reads TGCAGTGCGCGTAGGCCGACAGGGAATGAAAAACTGTTTTTT. As protein: CSARRPTGNEKLFF.

The chain has TRBV12-3 or TRBV12-4 and TRBJ1-1; possible D gene TRBD1, 5 bases. CDR3 length equals 16 residues. Trimming left V 3 bases short and J 0 bases short, with 14 bases between. CDR3 region: CASSFGQGLVNTEAFF. CDR3 nucleotides: TGTGCCAGCAGTTTCGGTCAGGGATTGGTGAACACTGAAGCTTTCTTT.

This clonotype was counted a few times. The chain links TRBV3-1 to TRBJ2-6; no reliable D call. The CDR3 loop spans 15 amino acids. V was clipped by 1 base and J by 4 bases, with 8 bases between them. Looked up from germline, CDR1 is LGHDT and CDR2 is YNNKEL (reference sequence). The CDR3 is CASSQVAAGANVLTF. In nucleotides, the CDR3 is TGTGCCAGCAGCCAAGTGGCAGCGGGGGCCAACGTCCTGACTTTC. The entire variable domain, with the rest obtained from reference TRBV3-1 and TRBJ2-6, is as follows: DTAVSQTPKYLVTQMGNDKSIKCEQNLGHDTMYWYKQDSKKFLKIMFSYNNKELIINETVPNRFSPKSPDKAHLNLHINSLELGDSAVYFCASSQVAAGANVLTFGAGSRLTVL.

This clonotype was observed a handful of times. The chain couples TRBV7-3 to TRBJ1-6; no clear D gene. The V gene lost 3 bases and the J gene lost 11 bases, with 11 bases spanning the gap. Per germline, CDR1 SGHTA and CDR2 FQGTGA. The CDR3 consists of 13 residues. The CDR3 region has the DNA TGTGCCAGCAGCTTGGCCTGGGGTACACCCCTCCACTTT. Its protein is CASSLAWGTPLHF.

This clonotype was detected only a few times. V and J are TRBV20-1 and TRBJ2-7; 8 bases align to TRBD1. V lost 1 base to trimming and J lost 5 bases; unmatched junction nucleotides: 4. Germline CDR1 is DFQATT and CDR2 is SNEGSKA (reference sequence). The CDR3 extends over 13 amino acids. The CDR3 here is CSARGDRMDEQYV. In nucleotides, the CDR3 is TGCAGTGCTAGAGGGGACAGGATGGACGAGCAGTACGTC.